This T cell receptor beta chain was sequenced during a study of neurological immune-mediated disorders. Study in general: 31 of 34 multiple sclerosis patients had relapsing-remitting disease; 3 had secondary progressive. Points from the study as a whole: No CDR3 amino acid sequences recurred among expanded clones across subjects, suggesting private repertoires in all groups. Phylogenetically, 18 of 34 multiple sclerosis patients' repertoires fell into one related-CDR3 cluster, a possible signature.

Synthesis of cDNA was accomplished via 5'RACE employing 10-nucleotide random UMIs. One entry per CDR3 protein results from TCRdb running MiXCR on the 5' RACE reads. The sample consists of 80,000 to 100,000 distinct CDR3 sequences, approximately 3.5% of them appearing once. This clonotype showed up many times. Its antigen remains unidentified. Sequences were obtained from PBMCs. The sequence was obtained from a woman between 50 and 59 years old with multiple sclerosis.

This chain's CDR3 is CASSLTGWNTEAFF. For the CDR3, the DNA is TGCGCCAGCAGCTTGACGGGTTGGAACACTGAAGCTTTCTTT. The chain recombines TRBV5-1 with TRBJ1-1; D is uncertain. The CDR3 is 14 amino acids. Germline V gene data show CDR1 as SGHRS and CDR2 as YFSETQ. Trimming removed 1 base at V and 1 base at J, with 8 bases between.